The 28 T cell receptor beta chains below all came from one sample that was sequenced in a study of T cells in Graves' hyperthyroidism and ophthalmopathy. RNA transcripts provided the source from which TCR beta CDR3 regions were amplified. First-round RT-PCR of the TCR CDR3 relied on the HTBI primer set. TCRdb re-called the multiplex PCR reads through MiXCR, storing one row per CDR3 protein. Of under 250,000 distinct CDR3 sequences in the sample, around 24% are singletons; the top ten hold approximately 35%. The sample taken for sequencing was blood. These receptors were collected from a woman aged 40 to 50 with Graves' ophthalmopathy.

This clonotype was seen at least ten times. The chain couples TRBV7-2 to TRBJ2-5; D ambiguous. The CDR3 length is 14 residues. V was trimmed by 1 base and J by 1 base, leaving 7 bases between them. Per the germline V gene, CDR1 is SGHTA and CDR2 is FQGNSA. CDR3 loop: CASSLDIFQETQYF. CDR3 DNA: TGTGCCAGCAGCTTAGATATTTTCCAAGAGACCCAGTACTTC.

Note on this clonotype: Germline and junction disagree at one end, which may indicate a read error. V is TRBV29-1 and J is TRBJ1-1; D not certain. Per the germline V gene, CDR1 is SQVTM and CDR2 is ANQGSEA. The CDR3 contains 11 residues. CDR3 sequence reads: CSVEERRRAFF. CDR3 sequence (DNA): TGCAGCGTAGAAGAAAGGCGTAGAGCTTTCTTT.

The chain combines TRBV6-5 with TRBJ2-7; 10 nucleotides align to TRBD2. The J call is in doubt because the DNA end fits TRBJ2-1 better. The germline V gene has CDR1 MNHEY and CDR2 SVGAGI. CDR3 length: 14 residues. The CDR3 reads CASSSPGTSDEQFF. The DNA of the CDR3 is TGTGCCAGCAGTTCCCCCGGGACTAGCGATGAGCAGTTCTTC.

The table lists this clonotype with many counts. For the CDR3, the DNA is TGTGCCAGTAGTATTGGGGTGACGGGCTATGGCTACACCTTC. It is translated as CASSIGVTGYGYTF. The chain combines TRBV19 with TRBJ1-2; D call uncertain. The V end was cut by 3 bases, the J end by 4 bases, with 12 bases between. CDR3 size: 14 residues. Germline V gene sequence: CDR1 LNHDA, CDR2 SQIVND (reference sequence). Supplemented by reference TRBV19 and TRBJ1-2, the full variable domain reads DGGITQSPKYLFRKEGQNVTLSCEQNLNHDAMYWYRQDPGQGLRLIYYSQIVNDFQKGDIAEGYSVSREKKESFPLTVTSAQKNPTAFYLCASSIGVTGYGYTFGSGTRLTVV.

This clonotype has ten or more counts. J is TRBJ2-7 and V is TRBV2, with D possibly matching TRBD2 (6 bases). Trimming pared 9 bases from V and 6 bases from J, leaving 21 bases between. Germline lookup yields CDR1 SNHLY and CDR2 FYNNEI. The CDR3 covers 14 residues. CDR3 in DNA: TGTGCCAGGGGGGTAGCGGCCGAAGGGGTCGAGCAGTACTTC. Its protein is CARGVAAEGVEQYF. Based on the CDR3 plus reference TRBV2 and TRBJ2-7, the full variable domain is EPEVTQTPSHQVTQMGQEVILRCVPISNHLYFYWYRQILGQKVEFLVSFYNNEISEKSEIFDDQFSVERPDGSNFTLKIRSTKLEDSAMYFCARGVAAEGVEQYFGPGTRLTVT.

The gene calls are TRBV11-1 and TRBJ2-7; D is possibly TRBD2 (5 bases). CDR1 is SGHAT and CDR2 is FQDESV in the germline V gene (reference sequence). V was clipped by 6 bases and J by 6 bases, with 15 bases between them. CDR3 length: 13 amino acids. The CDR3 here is CASSQDWTGEQYF. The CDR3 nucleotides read TGTGCCAGCAGTCAAGACTGGACTGGCGAGCAGTACTTC. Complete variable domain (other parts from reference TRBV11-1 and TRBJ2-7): EAEVAQSPRYKITEKSQAVAFWCDPISGHATLYWYRQILGQGPELLVQFQDESVVDDSQLPKDRFSAERLKGVDSTLKIQPAELGDSAMYLCASSQDWTGEQYFGPGTRLTVT.

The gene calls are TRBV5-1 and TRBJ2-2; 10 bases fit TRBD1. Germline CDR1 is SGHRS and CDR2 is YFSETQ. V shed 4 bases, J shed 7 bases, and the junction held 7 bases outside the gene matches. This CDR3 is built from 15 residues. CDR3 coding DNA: TGCGCCAGCAGCACGGGGACAGGGGAGGACGGGGAGCTGTTTTTT. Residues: CASSTGTGEDGELFF.

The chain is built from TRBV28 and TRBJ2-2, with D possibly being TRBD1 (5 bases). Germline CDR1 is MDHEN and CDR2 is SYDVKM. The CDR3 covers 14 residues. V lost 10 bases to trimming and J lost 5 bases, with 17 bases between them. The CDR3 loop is CATSPGRVTGELFF. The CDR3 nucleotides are TGTGCCACCTCACCGGGCAGGGTGACCGGGGAGCTGTTTTTT.

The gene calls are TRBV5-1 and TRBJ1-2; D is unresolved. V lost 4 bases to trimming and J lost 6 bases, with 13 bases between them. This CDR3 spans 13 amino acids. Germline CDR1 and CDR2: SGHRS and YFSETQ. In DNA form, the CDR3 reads TGCGCCAGCAGCCCGGATGGACTGCATGGCTACACCTTC. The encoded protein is CASSPDGLHGYTF.

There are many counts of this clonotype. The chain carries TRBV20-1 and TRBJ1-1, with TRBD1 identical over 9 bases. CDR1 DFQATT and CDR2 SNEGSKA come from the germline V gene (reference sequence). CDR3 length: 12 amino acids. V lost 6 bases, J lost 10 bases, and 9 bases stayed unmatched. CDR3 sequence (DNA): TGCAGTGCCACGGGACAGGGTGAGCGAGCTTTCTTT. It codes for CSATGQGERAFF.

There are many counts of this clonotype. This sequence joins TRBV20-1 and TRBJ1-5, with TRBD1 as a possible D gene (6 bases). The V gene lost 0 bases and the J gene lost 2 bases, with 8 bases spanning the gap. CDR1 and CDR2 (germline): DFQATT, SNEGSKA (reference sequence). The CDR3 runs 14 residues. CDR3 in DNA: TGCAGTGCTAGAGATCCAGGGGGCAATCAGCCCCAGCATTTT. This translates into CSARDPGGNQPQHF.

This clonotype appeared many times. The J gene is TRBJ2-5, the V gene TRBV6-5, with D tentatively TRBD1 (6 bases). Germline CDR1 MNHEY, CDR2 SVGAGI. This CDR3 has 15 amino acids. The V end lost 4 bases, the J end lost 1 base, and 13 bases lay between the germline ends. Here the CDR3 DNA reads TGTGCCAGCAGTTCCTTCACAGGGACCCAAGAGACCCAGTACTTC. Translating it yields CASSSFTGTQETQYF.

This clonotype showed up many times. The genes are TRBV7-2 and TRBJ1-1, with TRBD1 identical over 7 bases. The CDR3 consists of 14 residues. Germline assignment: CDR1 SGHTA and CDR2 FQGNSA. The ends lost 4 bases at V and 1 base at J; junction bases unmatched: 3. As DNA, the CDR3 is TGTGCCAGCAGCTCCTCAGGGGGGAACACTGAAGCTTTCTTT. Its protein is CASSSSGGNTEAFF.

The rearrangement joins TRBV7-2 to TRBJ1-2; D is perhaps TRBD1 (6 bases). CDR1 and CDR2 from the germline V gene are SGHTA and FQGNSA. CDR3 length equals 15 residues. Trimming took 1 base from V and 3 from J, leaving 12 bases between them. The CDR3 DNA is TGTGCCAGCAGCTTAGGCGCCAGGGGTGACTATGGCTACACCTTC. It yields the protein CASSLGARGDYGYTF. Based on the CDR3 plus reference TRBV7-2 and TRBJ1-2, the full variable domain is GAGVSQSPSNKVTEKGKDVELRCDPISGHTALYWYRQSLGQGLEFLIYFQGNSAPDKSGLPSDRFSAERTGGSVSTLTIQRTQQEDSAVYLCASSLGARGDYGYTFGSGTRLTVV.

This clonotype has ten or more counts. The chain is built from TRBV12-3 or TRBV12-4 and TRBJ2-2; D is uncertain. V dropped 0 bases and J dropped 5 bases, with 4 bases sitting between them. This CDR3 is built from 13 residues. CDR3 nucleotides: TGTGCCAGCAGTTTAGCGCTAACCGGGGAGCTGTTTTTT. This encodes CASSLALTGELFF.

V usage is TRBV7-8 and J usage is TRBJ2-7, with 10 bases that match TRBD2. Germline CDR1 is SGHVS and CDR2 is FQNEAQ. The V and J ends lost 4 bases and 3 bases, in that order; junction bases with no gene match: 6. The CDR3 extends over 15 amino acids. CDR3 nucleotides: TGTGCCAGCAGCTCATCTAGCGGGGGTGTCTACGAGCAGTACTTC. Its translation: CASSSSSGGVYEQYF.

As DNA, the CDR3 is TGTGCCAGTAGGGCTAGCGGGAGCACCGGGGAGCTGTTTTTT. Encoded protein: CASRASGSTGELFF. The chain employs TRBV19 and TRBJ2-2; 10 nucleotides line up with TRBD2. The CDR3 runs 14 residues. V gave up 6 bases and J gave up 4 bases; unmatched junction bases: 2. Germline values: CDR1 LNHDA, CDR2 SQIVND (reference sequence).

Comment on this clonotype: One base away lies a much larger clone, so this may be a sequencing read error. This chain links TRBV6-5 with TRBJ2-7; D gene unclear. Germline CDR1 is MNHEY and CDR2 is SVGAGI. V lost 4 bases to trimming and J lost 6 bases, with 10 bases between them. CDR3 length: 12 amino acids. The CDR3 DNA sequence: TGTGCCAGCAGTTCCCAAACCAGCGAGCAGTACTTC. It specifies CASSSQTSEQYF.

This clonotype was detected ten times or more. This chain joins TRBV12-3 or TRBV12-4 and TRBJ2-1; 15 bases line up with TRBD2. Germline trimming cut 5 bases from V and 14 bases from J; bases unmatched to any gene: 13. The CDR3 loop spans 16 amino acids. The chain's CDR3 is CASSPPPSGLAGGEFF. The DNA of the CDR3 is TGTGCCAGCAGTCCACCTCCGTCGGGACTAGCGGGAGGCGAGTTCTTC.

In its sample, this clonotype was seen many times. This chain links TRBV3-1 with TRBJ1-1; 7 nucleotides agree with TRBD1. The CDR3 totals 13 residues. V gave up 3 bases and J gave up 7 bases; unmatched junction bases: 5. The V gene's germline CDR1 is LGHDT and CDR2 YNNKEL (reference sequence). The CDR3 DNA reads TGTGCCAGCAGCCAGACAGGGTTAAGTGAAGCTTTCTTT. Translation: CASSQTGLSEAFF. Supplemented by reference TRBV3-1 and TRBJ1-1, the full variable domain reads DTAVSQTPKYLVTQMGNDKSIKCEQNLGHDTMYWYKQDSKKFLKIMFSYNNKELIINETVPNRFSPKSPDKAHLNLHINSLELGDSAVYFCASSQTGLSEAFFGQGTRLTVV.

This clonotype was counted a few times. This CDR3 is CASSTGLGKAFF. CDR3 DNA: TGTGCCAGCAGCACCGGGTTGGGGAAAGCTTTCTTT. The V and J genes are TRBV6-1 and TRBJ1-1; no clear D gene. Germline V gives CDR1 MNHNS, CDR2 SASEGT. With 6 bases removed from V and 9 bases from J, the gap between germline ends came to 14 bases. This CDR3 comprises 12 residues.

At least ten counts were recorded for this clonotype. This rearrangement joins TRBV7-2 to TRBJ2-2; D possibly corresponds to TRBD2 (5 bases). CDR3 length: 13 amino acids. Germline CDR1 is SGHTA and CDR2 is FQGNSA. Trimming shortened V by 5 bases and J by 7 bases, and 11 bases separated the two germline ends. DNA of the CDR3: TGTGCCAGCAGCAAACGGGGAAACGGGGAGCTGTTTTTT. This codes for CASSKRGNGELFF.

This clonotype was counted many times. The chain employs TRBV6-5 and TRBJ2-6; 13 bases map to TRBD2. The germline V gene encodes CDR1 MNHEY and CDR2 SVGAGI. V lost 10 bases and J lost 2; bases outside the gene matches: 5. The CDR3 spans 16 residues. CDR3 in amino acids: CATLLAGGAGANVLTF. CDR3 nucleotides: TGTGCCACTCTACTAGCGGGAGGGGCTGGGGCCAACGTCCTGACTTTC.

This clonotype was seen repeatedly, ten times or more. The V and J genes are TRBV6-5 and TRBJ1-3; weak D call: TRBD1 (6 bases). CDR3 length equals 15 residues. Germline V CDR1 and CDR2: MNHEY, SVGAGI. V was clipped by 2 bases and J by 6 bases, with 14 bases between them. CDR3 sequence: CASSYSRGLKNTIYF. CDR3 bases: TGTGCCAGCAGTTACAGTCGGGGGCTGAAAAACACCATATATTTT.

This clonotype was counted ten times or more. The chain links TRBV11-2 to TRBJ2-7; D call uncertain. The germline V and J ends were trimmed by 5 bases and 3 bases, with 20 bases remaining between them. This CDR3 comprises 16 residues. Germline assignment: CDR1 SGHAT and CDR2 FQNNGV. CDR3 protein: CASSPTPGQILYEQYF. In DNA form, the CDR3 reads TGTGCCAGCAGCCCCACCCCCGGGCAGATTCTCTACGAGCAGTACTTC. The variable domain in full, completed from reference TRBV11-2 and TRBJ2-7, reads EAGVAQSPRYKIIEKRQSVAFWCNPISGHATLYWYQQILGQGPKLLIQFQNNGVVDDSQLPKDRFSAERLKGVDSTLKIQPAKLEDSAVYLCASSPTPGQILYEQYFGPGTRLTVT.

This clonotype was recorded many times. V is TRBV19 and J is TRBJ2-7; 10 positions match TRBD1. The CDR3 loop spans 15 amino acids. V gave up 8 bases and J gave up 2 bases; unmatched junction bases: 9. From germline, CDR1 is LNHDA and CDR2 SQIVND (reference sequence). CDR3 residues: CASQRTGGETYEQYF. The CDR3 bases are TGTGCCAGTCAACGGACAGGGGGGGAAACCTACGAGCAGTACTTC.

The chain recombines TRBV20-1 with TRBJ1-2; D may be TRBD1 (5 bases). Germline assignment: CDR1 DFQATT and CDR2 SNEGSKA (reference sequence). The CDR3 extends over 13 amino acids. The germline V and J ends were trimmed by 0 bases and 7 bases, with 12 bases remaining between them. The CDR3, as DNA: TGCAGTGCTAGAGACAGGGCGATCAGTGGCTACACCTTC. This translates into CSARDRAISGYTF.

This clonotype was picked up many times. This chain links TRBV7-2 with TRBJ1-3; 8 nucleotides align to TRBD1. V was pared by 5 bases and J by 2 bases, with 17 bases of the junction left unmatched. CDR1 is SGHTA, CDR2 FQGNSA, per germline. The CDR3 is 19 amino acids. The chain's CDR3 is CASSRTGMNGLSPGNTIYF. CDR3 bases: TGTGCCAGCAGCCGGACAGGGATGAATGGGCTCTCCCCTGGAAACACCATATATTTT.